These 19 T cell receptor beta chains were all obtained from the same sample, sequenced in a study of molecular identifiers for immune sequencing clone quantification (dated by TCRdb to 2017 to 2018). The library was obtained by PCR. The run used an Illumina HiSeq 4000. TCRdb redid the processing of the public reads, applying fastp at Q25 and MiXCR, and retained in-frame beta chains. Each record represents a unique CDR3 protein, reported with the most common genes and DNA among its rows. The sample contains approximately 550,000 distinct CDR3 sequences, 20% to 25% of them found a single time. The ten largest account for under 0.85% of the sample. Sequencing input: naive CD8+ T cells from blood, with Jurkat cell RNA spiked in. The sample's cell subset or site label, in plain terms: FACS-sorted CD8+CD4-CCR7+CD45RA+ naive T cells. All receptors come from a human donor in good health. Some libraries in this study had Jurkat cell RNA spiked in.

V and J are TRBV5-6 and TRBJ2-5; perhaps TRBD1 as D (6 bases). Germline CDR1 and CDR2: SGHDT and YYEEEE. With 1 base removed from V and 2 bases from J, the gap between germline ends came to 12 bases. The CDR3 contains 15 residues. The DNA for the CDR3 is TGTGCCAGCAGCTTGTGGGGGCTGGGTCAAGAGACCCAGTACTTC. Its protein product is CASSLWGLGQETQYF.

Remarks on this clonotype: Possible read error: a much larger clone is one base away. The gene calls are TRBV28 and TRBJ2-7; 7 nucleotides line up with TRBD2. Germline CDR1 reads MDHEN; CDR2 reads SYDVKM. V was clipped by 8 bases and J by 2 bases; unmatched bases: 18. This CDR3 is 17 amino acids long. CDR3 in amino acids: CASGILGGTITPYEQYF. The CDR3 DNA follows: TGTGCCAGCGGTATCCTCGGGGGGACGATTACCCCCTACGAGCAGTACTTC.

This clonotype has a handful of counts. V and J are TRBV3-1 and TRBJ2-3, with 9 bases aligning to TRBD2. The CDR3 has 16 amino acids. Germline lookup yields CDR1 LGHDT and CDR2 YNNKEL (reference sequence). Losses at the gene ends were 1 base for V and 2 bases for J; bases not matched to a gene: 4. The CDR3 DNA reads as TGTGCCAGCAGCCAAGCTAGCGGGGACAACACAGATACGCAGTATTTT. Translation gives CASSQASGDNTDTQYF.

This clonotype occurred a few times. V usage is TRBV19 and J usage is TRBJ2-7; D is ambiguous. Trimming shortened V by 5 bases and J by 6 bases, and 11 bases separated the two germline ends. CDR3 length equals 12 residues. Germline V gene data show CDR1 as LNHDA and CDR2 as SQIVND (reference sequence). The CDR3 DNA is TGTGCCAGTAGTTTGACTCCCGCCGAGCAGTACTTC. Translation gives CASSLTPAEQYF. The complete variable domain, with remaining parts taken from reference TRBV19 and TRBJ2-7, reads DGGITQSPKYLFRKEGQNVTLSCEQNLNHDAMYWYRQDPGQGLRLIYYSQIVNDFQKGDIAEGYSVSREKKESFPLTVTSAQKNPTAFYLCASSLTPAEQYFGPGTRLTVT.

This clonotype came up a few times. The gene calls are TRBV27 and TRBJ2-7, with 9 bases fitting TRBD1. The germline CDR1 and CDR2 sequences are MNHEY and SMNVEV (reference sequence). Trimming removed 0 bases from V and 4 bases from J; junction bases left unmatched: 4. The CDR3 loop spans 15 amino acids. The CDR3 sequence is CASSLSGDRAYEQYF. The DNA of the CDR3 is TGTGCCAGCAGTTTATCGGGGGACAGGGCTTACGAGCAGTACTTC.

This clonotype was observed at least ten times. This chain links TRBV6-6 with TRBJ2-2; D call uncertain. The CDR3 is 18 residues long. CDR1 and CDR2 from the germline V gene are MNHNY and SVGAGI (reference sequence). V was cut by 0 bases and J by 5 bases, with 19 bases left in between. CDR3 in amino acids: CASSYSPGAHIQTGELFF. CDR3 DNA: TGTGCCAGCAGTTACTCCCCCGGAGCCCACATACAAACCGGGGAGCTGTTTTTT.

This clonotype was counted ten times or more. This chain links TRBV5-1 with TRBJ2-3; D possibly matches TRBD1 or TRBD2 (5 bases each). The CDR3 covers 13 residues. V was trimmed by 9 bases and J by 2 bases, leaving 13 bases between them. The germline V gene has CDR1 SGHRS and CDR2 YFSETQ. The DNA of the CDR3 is TGCGCCACCACCGGGGCTCTCACAGATACGCAGTATTTT. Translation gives CATTGALTDTQYF.

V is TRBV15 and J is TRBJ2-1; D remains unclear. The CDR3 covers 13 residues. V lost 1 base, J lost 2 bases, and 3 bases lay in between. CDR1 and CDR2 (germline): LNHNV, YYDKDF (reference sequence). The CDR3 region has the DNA TGTGCCACCAGCAGAGCGACCTACAATGAGCAGTTCTTC. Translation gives CATSRATYNEQFF.

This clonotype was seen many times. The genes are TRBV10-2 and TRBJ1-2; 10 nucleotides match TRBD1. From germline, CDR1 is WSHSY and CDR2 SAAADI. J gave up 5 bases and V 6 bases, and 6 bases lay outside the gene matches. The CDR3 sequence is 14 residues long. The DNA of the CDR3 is TGCGCCAGCAGCGGAGGACAGGGGGTGTATGGCTACACCTTC. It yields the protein CASSGGQGVYGYTF.

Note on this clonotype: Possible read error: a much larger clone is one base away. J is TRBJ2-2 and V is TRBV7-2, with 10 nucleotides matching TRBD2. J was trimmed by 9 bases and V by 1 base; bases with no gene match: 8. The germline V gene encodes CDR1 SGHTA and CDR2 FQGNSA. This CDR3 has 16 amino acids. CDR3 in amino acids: CASSLVPSGGGRELFF. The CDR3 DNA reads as TGTGCCAGCAGCTTAGTACCTAGCGGGGGTGGCAGGGAGCTGTTTTTT.

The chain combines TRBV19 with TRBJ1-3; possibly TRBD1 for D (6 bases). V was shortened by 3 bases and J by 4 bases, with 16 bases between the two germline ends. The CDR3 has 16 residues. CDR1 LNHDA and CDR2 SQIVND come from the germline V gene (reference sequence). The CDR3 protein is CASSILGGLAGNTIYF. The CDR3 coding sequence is TGTGCCAGTAGTATCCTAGGGGGACTTGCCGGAAACACCATATATTTT. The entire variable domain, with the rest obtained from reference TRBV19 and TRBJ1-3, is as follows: DGGITQSPKYLFRKEGQNVTLSCEQNLNHDAMYWYRQDPGQGLRLIYYSQIVNDFQKGDIAEGYSVSREKKESFPLTVTSAQKNPTAFYLCASSILGGLAGNTIYFGEGSWLTVV.

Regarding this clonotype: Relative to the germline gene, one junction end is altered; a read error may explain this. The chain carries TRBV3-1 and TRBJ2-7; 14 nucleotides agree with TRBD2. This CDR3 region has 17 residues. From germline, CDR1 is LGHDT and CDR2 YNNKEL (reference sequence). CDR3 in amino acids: CTSSQRLAGGFLYEQYF. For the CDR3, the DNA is TGTACCAGCAGCCAGAGACTAGCGGGAGGGTTCCTATACGAGCAGTACTTC.

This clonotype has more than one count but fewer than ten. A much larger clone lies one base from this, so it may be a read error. The CDR3 sequence: CASSQKAGMNTEAFF. The CDR3 nucleotides read TGCGCCAGCAGCCAAAAAGCAGGTATGAACACTGAAGCTTTCTTT. This chain links TRBV4-1 with TRBJ1-1; D call uncertain. Germline CDR1 reads MGHRA; CDR2 reads YSYEKL. The CDR3 extends over 15 amino acids. Trimming shortened V by 2 bases and J by 0 bases, and 10 bases separated the two germline ends.

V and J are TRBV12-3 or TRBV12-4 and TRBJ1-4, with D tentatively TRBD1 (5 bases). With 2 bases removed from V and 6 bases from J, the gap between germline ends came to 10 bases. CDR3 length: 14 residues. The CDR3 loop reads CASSLTGIDEKLFF. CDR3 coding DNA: TGTGCCAGCAGTTTAACAGGAATTGATGAAAAACTGTTTTTT.

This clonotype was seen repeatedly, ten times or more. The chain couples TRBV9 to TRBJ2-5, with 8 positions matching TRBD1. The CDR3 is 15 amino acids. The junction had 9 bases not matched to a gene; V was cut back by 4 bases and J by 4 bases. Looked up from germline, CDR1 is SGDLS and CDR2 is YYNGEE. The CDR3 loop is CASSPWTGFVETQYF. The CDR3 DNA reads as TGTGCCAGCAGCCCATGGACAGGGTTTGTAGAGACCCAGTACTTC.

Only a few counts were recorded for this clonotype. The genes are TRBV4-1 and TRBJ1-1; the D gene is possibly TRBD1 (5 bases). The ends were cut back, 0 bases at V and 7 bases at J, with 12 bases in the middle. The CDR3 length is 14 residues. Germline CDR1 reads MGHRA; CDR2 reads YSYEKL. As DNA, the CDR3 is TGCGCCAGCAGCCAAGATTCAGGGAGCGATGAAGCTTTCTTT. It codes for CASSQDSGSDEAFF.

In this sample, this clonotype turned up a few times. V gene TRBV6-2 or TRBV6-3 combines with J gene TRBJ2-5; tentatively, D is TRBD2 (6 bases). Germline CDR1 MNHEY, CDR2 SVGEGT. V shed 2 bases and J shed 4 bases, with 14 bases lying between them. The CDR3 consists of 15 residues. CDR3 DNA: TGTGCCAGCAGTTACCTCCGACTGGGAGGAGAGACCCAGTACTTC. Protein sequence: CASSYLRLGGETQYF.

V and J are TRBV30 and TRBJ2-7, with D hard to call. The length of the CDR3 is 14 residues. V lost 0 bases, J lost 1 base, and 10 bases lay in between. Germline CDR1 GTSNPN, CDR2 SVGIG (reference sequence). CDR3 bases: TGTGCCTGGAGTGTACCGGGCAGATCCTACGAGCAGTACTTC. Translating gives CAWSVPGRSYEQYF.

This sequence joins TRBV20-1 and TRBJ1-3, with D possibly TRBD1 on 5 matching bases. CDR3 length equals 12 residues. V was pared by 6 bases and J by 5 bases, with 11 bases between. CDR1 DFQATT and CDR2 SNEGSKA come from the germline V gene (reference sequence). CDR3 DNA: TGCAGTGCCGGGACCGCGAGAAACACCATATATTTT. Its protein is CSAGTARNTIYF.